This TCR beta chain came from a study of cytotoxic CD8 clonotypes in ibrutinib-treated CLL. Regarding the study as a whole: Higher clonality was seen at ibrutinib response and a return toward baseline at progression. Public clonotypes, an uncommon group, contracted or remained stable on treatment.

Germline CDR1 reads MNHNY; CDR2 reads SVGAGI (reference sequence). The V end was cut by 10 bases, the J end by 2 bases, with 11 bases between. This CDR3 region has 12 residues. In regard to this clone: Its target is unknown.

Libraries were prepared by immunoSEQ multiplex PCR; TCRdb keeps only in-frame clonotypes and omits some of them. The sample includes some 310,000 clones, around four fifths of them seen just once. Genomic DNA in a quantity of about 2.1 micrograms was derived from cryopreserved PBMCs for TCR beta libraries. The sequencing here drew on PBMCs, taken before ibrutinib treatment. The receptor was isolated from a human donor with chronic lymphocytic leukemia. The chain carries TRBV6-6 and TRBJ1-2; D remains ambiguous. This CDR3 is CATVRQNYGYTF. As DNA, the CDR3 is TGTGCCACGGTGCGGCAGAACTATGGCTACACCTTC.